These T cell receptor beta chains were read from a single sample in a study of blood T cell repertoires in COVID-19. Here immunoSEQ multiplex PCR was the method, and the copy in TCRdb shows in-frame clones only, minus some. This table has some 290,000 clones, roughly nine tenths appearing once. Sequenced: peripheral blood. All receptors come from a woman aged 30 to 39 with COVID-19, enrolled during active disease. Both conserved end residues are part of each CDR3. Fields, in order: D gene, clone size, V gene, J gene, CDR3 protein, CDR3 DNA. The D gene is left open where the match is weak. Size is omitted from some rows. Given values are once, few, many or a class for expanded clones.

>NA|NA|TRBV11-2|TRBJ1-6
CASTGGGENSPLHF
TGTGCCAGCACCGGAGGGGGGGAAAATTCACCCCTCCACTTT
>NA|NA|TRBV6-5|TRBJ1-3
CASSQGQPSGNTIYF
TGTGCCAGCAGTCAGGGACAACCCTCTGGAAACACCATATATTTT
>NA|NA|TRBV7-6|TRBJ1-6
CASSTQGAYNSPLHF
TGTGCCAGCAGCACCCAGGGTGCCTATAATTCACCCCTCCACTTT
>NA|NA|TRBV6-5|TRBJ2-7
CASSFYYEQYF
TGTGCCAGCAGTTTTTACTACGAGCAGTACTTC
>NA|NA|TRBV27|TRBJ1-5
CASSFRGQPQHF
TGTGCCAGCAGCTTCAGAGGACAGCCCCAGCATTTT
>NA|NA|TRBV6-5|TRBJ1-1
CASSYPWQVNTEAFF
TGTGCCAGCAGTTACCCATGGCAGGTGAACACTGAAGCTTTCTTT
>TRBD1|NA|TRBV19|TRBJ1-4
CATTRQGRAATNEKLFF
TGTGCCACCACGAGACAGGGAAGGGCGGCAACTAATGAAAAACTGTTTTTT
>TRBD2|NA|TRBV5-1|TRBJ2-1
CASSSTSGGPYNEQFF
TGCGCCAGCAGCTCAACTAGCGGGGGACCATACAATGAGCAGTTCTTC
>TRBD1|NA|TRBV2|TRBJ2-7
CASTLGDRGRYEQYF
TGTGCCTCCACATTGGGAGACAGGGGGAGATACGAGCAGTACTTC
>TRBD2|NA|TRBV5-4|TRBJ2-2
CASRRGGADTGELFF
TGTGCCAGCAGGCGGGGGGGTGCGGACACCGGGGAGCTGTTTTTT
>NA|NA|TRBV7-9|TRBJ1-5
CASSAGEVRNQPQHF
TGTGCCAGCAGCGCCGGGGAGGTGCGCAATCAGCCCCAGCATTTT
>TRBD2|NA|TRBV9|TRBJ2-7
CASSVGSGGGYEQYF
TGTGCCAGCAGCGTAGGGTCGGGCGGGGGATACGAGCAGTACTTC
>NA|NA|TRBV6-5|TRBJ1-1
CASTLNTEAFF
TGTGCCAGCACCCTCAACACTGAAGCTTTCTTT
>NA|once|TRBV3-1/TRBV3-2|TRBJ1-2
CASSVTGSGYGYTF
TGTGCCAGCAGCGTAACCGGGAGCGGCTATGGCTACACCTTC
>NA|NA|TRBV7-8|TRBJ2-1
CASSPISAARPSSYNEQFF
TGTGCCAGCAGCCCCATTTCCGCGGCGCGGCCAAGCTCCTACAATGAGCAGTTCTTC
>NA|NA|TRBV12-3/TRBV12-4|TRBJ2-3
CASSAPGDTQYF
TGTGCCAGCAGTGCCCCAGGAGATACGCAGTATTTT
>TRBD2|NA|TRBV2|TRBJ2-5
CASTGGAGETQYF
TGTGCCTCGACGGGGGGGGCTGGGGAGACCCAGTACTTC
>NA|NA|TRBV5-1|TRBJ2-2
CASSFPLGTGELFF
TGCGCCAGCAGCTTCCCCCTAGGTACCGGGGAGCTGTTTTTT
>TRBD1|NA|TRBV6-5|TRBJ1-1
CASSWDRDTEAFF
TGTGCCAGCAGTTGGGACAGGGACACTGAAGCTTTCTTT
>NA|NA|TRBV4-1|TRBJ1-4
CASSQGQLRGDNEKLFF
TGCGCCAGCAGCCAAGGACAACTCCGGGGAGATAATGAAAAACTGTTTTTT
>NA|NA|TRBV4-2|TRBJ2-3
CASSPLSEGRVTQYF
TGTGCCAGCAGCCCGCTTTCCGAGGGTCGAGTTACGCAGTATTTT
>NA|NA|TRBV19|TRBJ1-1
CASRPQGMNTEAFF
TGTGCCAGCCGGCCTCAGGGGATGAACACTGAAGCTTTCTTT
>NA|NA|TRBV5-1|TRBJ2-2
CASSSGQNTGELFF
TGCGCCAGCAGTTCGGGACAGAACACCGGGGAGCTGTTTTTT
>TRBD1|NA|TRBV19|TRBJ1-2
CASSQTGTAWNYGYTF
TGTGCCAGTAGTCAAACCGGGACAGCGTGGAACTATGGCTACACCTTC
>TRBD1|NA|TRBV5-1|TRBJ1-2
CASSSTGQNYGYTF
TGCGCCAGCAGCTCGACGGGACAGAACTATGGCTACACCTTC
>TRBD1|NA|TRBV19|TRBJ1-6
CASNAQGLAYNSPLHF
TGTGCCAGTAACGCACAGGGGTTAGCCTATAATTCACCCCTCCACTTT
>NA|NA|TRBV4-1|TRBJ2-7
CASSHAASGVSYEQYF
TGCGCCAGCAGCCACGCCGCCTCGGGGGTGTCCTACGAGCAGTACTTC
>NA|NA|TRBV28|TRBJ1-4
CASSGKGLYEKLFF
TGTGCCAGCAGTGGTAAAGGACTGTATGAAAAACTGTTTTTT
>NA|NA|TRBV27|TRBJ2-1
CASSPPGATFEQFF
TGTGCCAGCAGTCCCCCAGGGGCGACTTTTGAGCAGTTCTTC
>TRBD1|few|TRBV7-9|TRBJ1-3
CASSFDGTGAIYF
TGTGCCAGCAGCTTCGACGGGACAGGGGCCATATATTTT
>TRBD2|NA|TRBV19|TRBJ2-7
CASSFGLGYEQYF
TGTGCCAGTAGTTTCGGACTAGGTTACGAGCAGTACTTC
>NA|NA|TRBV2|TRBJ1-5
CASSSRVAGRDQPQHF
TGTGCCAGCAGTTCCCGTGTTGCAGGGAGGGACCAGCCCCAGCATTTT
>NA|NA|TRBV24-1|TRBJ1-5
CATSDSAGLQPQHF
TGTGCCACCAGTGATTCGGCAGGCCTTCAGCCCCAGCATTTT
>TRBD1|NA|TRBV6-1|TRBJ1-1
CASSELTGTGAMNTEAFF
TGTGCCAGCAGTGAACTAACCGGGACAGGCGCGATGAACACTGAAGCTTTCTTT